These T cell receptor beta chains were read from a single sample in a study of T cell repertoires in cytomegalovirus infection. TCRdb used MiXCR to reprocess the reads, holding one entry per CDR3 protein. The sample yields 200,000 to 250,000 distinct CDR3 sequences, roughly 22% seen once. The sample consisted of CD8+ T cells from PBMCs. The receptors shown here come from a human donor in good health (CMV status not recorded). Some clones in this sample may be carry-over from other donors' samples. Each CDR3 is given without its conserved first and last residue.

cdr3_aa: ASMGEKLF
v_call: TRBV12-3/TRBV12-4

cdr3_aa: ASRQSNLNQPQH
v_call: TRBV6-5

cdr3_aa: ASSSDRTGGAF
v_call: TRBV7-2

cdr3_aa: ASSLSIPSPTLAYGYT
v_call: TRBV28

cdr3_aa: ASSPRLAGGTYEQY
v_call: TRBV3-1

cdr3_aa: AGMDLLRGEQY
v_call: TRBV2

cdr3_aa: ASSYLADLRGYT
v_call: TRBV5-6

cdr3_aa: ASSLAPTGNEKLF
v_call: TRBV7-9

cdr3_aa: ASTQYSNQPQH
v_call: TRBV19

cdr3_aa: ASTSPDREQF
v_call: TRBV5-4

cdr3_aa: ASNQQRNTEAF
v_call: TRBV12-3/TRBV12-4

cdr3_aa: ASSPMVDQETQY
v_call: TRBV28

cdr3_aa: SARDGGGSSYEQY
v_call: TRBV20-1

cdr3_aa: ASRPSNRGPGETQY
v_call: TRBV7-9

cdr3_aa: ASSSRTNTGELF
v_call: TRBV7-8

cdr3_aa: ASSFSGGSTDTQY
v_call: TRBV7-9

cdr3_aa: ASSGGSGYT
v_call: TRBV7-9

cdr3_aa: ASTPGGGGGTDTQY
v_call: TRBV7-2

cdr3_aa: ASSFGVEKLF
v_call: TRBV11-2

cdr3_aa: SAKGLAGGPWNEQF
v_call: TRBV20-1

cdr3_aa: ASSSRTGQTYEQY
v_call: TRBV7-9

cdr3_aa: ASSEWVSGANVLT
v_call: TRBV25-1

cdr3_aa: ASSSTGDGYYEQY
v_call: TRBV28

cdr3_aa: ASSSYSDAYEQY
v_call: TRBV5-4

cdr3_aa: ASSWDQSYEQY
v_call: TRBV28

cdr3_aa: ASSFRLAGDQETQY
v_call: TRBV28

cdr3_aa: ASRRTGFQDSNQPQH
v_call: TRBV7-8

cdr3_aa: ASSLVVDSPLH
v_call: TRBV7-9

cdr3_aa: ASSEARVSEANYGYT
v_call: TRBV6-1

cdr3_aa: ASSLAPWGGAGETQY
v_call: TRBV7-2

cdr3_aa: SAVVYGELF
v_call: TRBV29-1

cdr3_aa: ASSQDWAKMGSYEQY
v_call: TRBV4-1

cdr3_aa: ASSQTGTGSEQY
v_call: TRBV4-1

cdr3_aa: ASSLLGPGGEETQY
v_call: TRBV28

cdr3_aa: ASRDRSNTEAF
v_call: TRBV4-1

cdr3_aa: ASSFNRAAANTGELF
v_call: TRBV27

cdr3_aa: ASSLPPGPQSHEQY
v_call: TRBV12-3/TRBV12-4

cdr3_aa: ASSPTRGAGELF
v_call: TRBV7-2

cdr3_aa: ASSPTAYIEAF
v_call: TRBV14

cdr3_aa: ASSLVAGRVTEAF
v_call: TRBV18

cdr3_aa: ASSLEGEPY
v_call: TRBV7-9

cdr3_aa: ASSQEISGGPSYNEQF
v_call: TRBV4-2

cdr3_aa: ASSSPAGAGDVEQF
v_call: TRBV7-6

cdr3_aa: SASLTNTEAF
v_call: TRBV20-1

cdr3_aa: ASSLIRTEETQY
v_call: TRBV7-2

cdr3_aa: ASSLYNQPQH
v_call: TRBV5-4